This T cell receptor (beta chain) was sequenced in a study of blood T cell repertoires in COVID-19. Study information: T cells, B-cell-depleted T cells, or PBMCs supplied cDNA or gDNA.

Trimming removed 2 bases from V and 3 bases from J; junction bases left unmatched: 4. Germline assignment: CDR1 PRHDT and CDR2 FYEKMQ (reference sequence). The CDR3 is made up of 14 amino acids. The authors' processing: Estimates of nucleated cell counts were drawn from the amplification of reference gene primers. Clones were sequenced by immunoSEQ multiplex PCR, and TCRdb holds only the in-frame ones, with some missing. V and J calls and clone size are as listed in that table; D and trimming were resolved from the DNA. The repertoire holds just over 150,000 clones, with 80% to 90% as singletons. Source material: peripheral blood. The gene calls are TRBV13 and TRBJ2-7, with 7 bases aligning to TRBD1. The clonotype was recovered from a woman aged 50 to 60 with acute or convalescent COVID-19. The CDR3 is CASSLNRGNYEQYF. CDR3 sequence (DNA): TGTGCCAGCAGCTTAAACAGGGGAAACTACGAGCAGTACTTC.